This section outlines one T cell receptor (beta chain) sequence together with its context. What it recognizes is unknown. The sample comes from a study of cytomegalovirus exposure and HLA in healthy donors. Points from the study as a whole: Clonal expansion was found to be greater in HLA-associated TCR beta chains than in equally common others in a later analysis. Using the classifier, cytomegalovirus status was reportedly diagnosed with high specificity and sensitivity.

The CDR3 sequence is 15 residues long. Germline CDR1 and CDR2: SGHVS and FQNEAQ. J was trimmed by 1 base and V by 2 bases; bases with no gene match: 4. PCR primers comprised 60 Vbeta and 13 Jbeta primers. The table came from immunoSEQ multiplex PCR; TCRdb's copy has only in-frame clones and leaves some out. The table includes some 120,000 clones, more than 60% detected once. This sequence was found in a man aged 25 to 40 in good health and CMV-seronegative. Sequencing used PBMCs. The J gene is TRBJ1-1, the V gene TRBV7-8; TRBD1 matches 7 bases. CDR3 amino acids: CASSLRNRGNTEAFF. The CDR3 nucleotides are TGTGCCAGCAGCTTAAGGAACAGGGGGAACACTGAAGCTTTCTTT.